Presented here are 14 T cell receptor beta chains from one specimen sequenced in a study of shared clonotypes between healthy human individuals. The table came from immunoSEQ multiplex PCR; TCRdb's copy has only in-frame clones and leaves some out. The sample holds some 2,500,000 clones, around 92% seen once. Sequenced input: naive CD4+ T cells from PBMCs. Sample subset: CD45RA+ positively selected. Receptor source: a man aged 18 to 35 in good health. Some clones in this sample may be carry-over from other donors' samples.

This rearrangement joins TRBV19 to TRBJ1-2; D gene unclear. This CDR3 comprises 15 residues. V was trimmed by 3 bases and J by 2 bases, leaving 13 bases between them. Germline V gene lookup returns CDR1 LNHDA and CDR2 SQIVND (reference sequence). CDR3 bases: TGTGCCAGTAGTATTCCCGGCGGCGGGAACTATGGCTACACCTTC. Protein: CASSIPGGGNYGYTF.

The chain links TRBV5-1 to TRBJ2-7, with D tentatively TRBD2 (6 bases). The CDR3 consists of 16 residues. V was trimmed by 0 bases and J by 0 bases, leaving 13 bases between them. Germline-derived CDR1 and CDR2 are SGHRS and YFSETQ. The chain's CDR3 is CASSLGGLRSSYEQYF. The CDR3 DNA reads as TGCGCCAGCAGCTTGGGGGGACTGAGGAGCTCCTACGAGCAGTACTTC. Looking up the rest from reference TRBV5-1 and TRBJ2-7 gives the full variable domain: KAGVTQTPRYLIKTRGQQVTLSCSPISGHRSVSWYQQTPGQGLQFLFEYFSETQRNKGNFPGRFSGRQFSNSRSEMNVSTLELGDSALYLCASSLGGLRSSYEQYFGPGTRLTVT.

The chain links TRBV5-1 to TRBJ2-1; no firm D call. The germline CDR1 and CDR2 sequences are SGHRS and YFSETQ. This CDR3 has 16 residues. V lost 0 bases to trimming and J lost 5 bases, with 15 bases between them. The CDR3 nucleotides are TGCGCCAGCAGCTTGGGTGGAACCCCCTTAAACAATGAGCAGTTCTTC. This translates into CASSLGGTPLNNEQFF.

The chain recombines TRBV4-1 with TRBJ2-4, with D uncertain. Germline assignment: CDR1 MGHRA and CDR2 YSYEKL. The V end was cut by 1 base, the J end by 0 bases, with 10 bases between. CDR3 size: 16 residues. CDR3 DNA: TGCGCCAGCAGCCAAGTAGGTCCTTTAGCCAAAAACATTCAGTACTTC. Translated: CASSQVGPLAKNIQYF.

The chain is built from TRBV18 and TRBJ1-4; TRBD1 is a possible D gene (6 bases). This CDR3 region has 15 residues. The germline V gene has CDR1 KGHSH and CDR2 LQKENI. Trimming took 2 bases from V and 4 from J, leaving 11 bases between them. Here the CDR3 DNA reads TGTGCCAGCTCACCAGGAGGGGGGAATAATGAAAAACTGTTTTTT. Translation: CASSPGGGNNEKLFF. Combining the CDR3 with reference TRBV18 and TRBJ1-4 gives the whole variable domain NAGVMQNPRHLVRRRGQEARLRCSPMKGHSHVYWYRQLPEEGLKFMVYLQKENIIDESGMPKERFSAEFPKEGPSILRIQQVVRGDSAAYFCASSPGGGNNEKLFFGSGTQLSVL.

The rearrangement joins TRBV11-2 to TRBJ2-1; TRBD2 matches 8 bases. The CDR3 spans 15 residues. CDR1 is SGHAT, CDR2 FQNNGV, per germline. Unmatched junction bases numbered 9, after V lost 4 bases and J lost 7 bases. CDR3 protein: CASSYTSGARNEQFF. The CDR3 DNA is TGTGCCAGCAGCTATACTAGCGGAGCGAGGAATGAGCAGTTCTTC.

The V call is TRBV7-2, the J call TRBJ1-4, with D tentatively TRBD1 (5 bases). V lost 2 bases, J lost 4 bases, and 11 bases lay in between. The length of the CDR3 is 15 residues. Germline CDR1 and CDR2: SGHTA and FQGNSA. The CDR3 is CASSLLGADNEKLFF. Written as DNA, the CDR3 is TGTGCCAGCAGCTTACTAGGGGCAGATAATGAAAAACTGTTTTTT.

The V call is TRBV18, the J call TRBJ1-1; 7 nucleotides agree with TRBD1. With 8 bases clipped from V and 1 base from J, the junction kept 4 bases outside the gene matches. The CDR3 has 13 amino acids. CDR1 KGHSH and CDR2 LQKENI come from the germline V gene. The CDR3 bases are TGTGCCAGCGTCCGGGACAGGAACACTGAAGCTTTCTTT. Translation gives CASVRDRNTEAFF.

The rearrangement links TRBV5-1 to TRBJ1-1; D gene unclear. The V and J ends lost 0 bases and 0 bases respectively, with 15 bases between them. The CDR3 consists of 17 residues. Germline-derived CDR1 and CDR2 are SGHRS and YFSETQ. In nucleotides, the CDR3 is TGCGCCAGCAGCTTGGGTCCGGGTCCAACCATGAACACTGAAGCTTTCTTT. Amino acid sequence: CASSLGPGPTMNTEAFF.

In this sample, this clone turned up a few times. This sample includes further DNA sequences coding for the same CDR3. The V gene is TRBV5-1, the J gene TRBJ2-2, with 10 bases aligning to TRBD2. The germline V gene has CDR1 SGHRS and CDR2 YFSETQ. J lost 0 bases, V lost 2 bases, and 1 base had no gene match. The CDR3 loop spans 16 amino acids. In nucleotides, the CDR3 is TGCGCCAGCAGCTTTCTAGCGGGAGCGAACACCGGGGAGCTGTTTTTT. Protein: CASSFLAGANTGELFF.

This clone was seen just once. This chain links TRBV11-3 with TRBJ2-2; D uncertain. CDR3 length: 15 residues. Germline V gives CDR1 SGHNT, CDR2 YENEEA. Trimming shortened V by 5 bases and J by 7 bases, and 17 bases separated the two germline ends. The CDR3 region is CASSPELGNNGELFF. Here the CDR3 DNA reads TGTGCCAGCAGCCCAGAGTTAGGGAATAACGGGGAGCTGTTTTTT.

V is TRBV6-5 and J is TRBJ2-2; no reliable D call. The CDR3 contains 15 residues. Trimming stripped 1 base from V and 2 bases from J, with 8 bases between. Germline V gives CDR1 MNHEY, CDR2 SVGAGI. CDR3 protein: CASSYFGPNTGELFF. Here the CDR3 DNA reads TGTGCCAGCAGTTACTTCGGACCAAACACCGGGGAGCTGTTTTTT.

This rearrangement joins TRBV5-1 to TRBJ2-6; D might be TRBD1 (6 bases). This CDR3 contains 17 residues. CDR1 and CDR2 from the germline V gene are SGHRS and YFSETQ. V lost 1 base to trimming and J lost 1 base, with 12 bases between them. CDR3 in DNA: TGCGCCAGCAGCTTGTTCCCACAGGGATCTGGGGCCAACGTCCTGACTTTC. Amino acid sequence: CASSLFPQGSGANVLTF.

This chain connects TRBV18 to TRBJ2-7; D ambiguous. Looked up from germline, CDR1 is KGHSH and CDR2 is LQKENI. The CDR3 covers 18 residues. Trimming removed 0 bases at V and 7 bases at J, with 25 bases between. The CDR3 bases are TGTGCCAGCTCACCACCCTCCTCCCGGACGAGGTTCCTAGGGGAGCAGTACTTC. Amino acid sequence: CASSPPSSRTRFLGEQYF.